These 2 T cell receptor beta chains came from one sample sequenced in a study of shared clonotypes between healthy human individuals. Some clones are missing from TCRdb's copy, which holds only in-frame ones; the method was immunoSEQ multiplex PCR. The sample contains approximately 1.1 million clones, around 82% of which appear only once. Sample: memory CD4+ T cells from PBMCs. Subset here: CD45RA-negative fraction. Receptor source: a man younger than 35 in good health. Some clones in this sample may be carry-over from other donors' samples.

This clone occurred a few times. The CDR3 region is CASSRWMGQSGANVLTF. CDR3 bases: TGTGCCAGCAGCCGTTGGATGGGACAGTCTGGGGCCAACGTCCTGACTTTC. The chain carries TRBV5-4 and TRBJ2-6; the match to TRBD1 covers 7 bases. V dropped 4 bases and J dropped 1; count of bases not matched to a gene: 8. This CDR3 spans 17 amino acids. Germline lookup yields CDR1 SGHNT and CDR2 YYREEE (reference sequence). Together with reference TRBV5-4 and TRBJ2-6, the CDR3 gives the full variable domain: ETGVTQSPTHLIKTRGQQVTLRCSSQSGHNTVSWYQQALGQGPQFIFQYYREEENGRGNFPPRFSGLQFPNYSSELNVNALELDDSALYLCASSRWMGQSGANVLTFGAGSRLTVL.

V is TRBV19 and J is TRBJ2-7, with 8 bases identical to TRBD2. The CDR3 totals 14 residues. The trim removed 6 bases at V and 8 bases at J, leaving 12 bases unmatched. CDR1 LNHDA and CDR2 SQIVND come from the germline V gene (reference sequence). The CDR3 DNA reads TGTGCCAGTAGGCCGCTCGGGGGGGGCCCGCAGCAGTACTTC. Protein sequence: CASRPLGGGPQQYF. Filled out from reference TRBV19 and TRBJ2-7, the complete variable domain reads DGGITQSPKYLFRKEGQNVTLSCEQNLNHDAMYWYRQDPGQGLRLIYYSQIVNDFQKGDIAEGYSVSREKKESFPLTVTSAQKNPTAFYLCASRPLGGGPQQYFGPGTRLTVT.